This T cell receptor beta chain came from a study of metastatic and nonmetastatic thyroid tumors. The wider study: From malignant and benign thyroid patients, repertoires in blood and in tumor or nodule tissue were compared.

Overall study results and limits: Within blood and tumor, benign nodules reportedly had significantly lower TCR beta diversity than malignant thyroid tumors did.

Each patient went into thyroid surgery without having received any treatment. This clone was observed at least ten times. The antigen remains unidentified. TCRdb reanalyzed the PCR reads with MiXCR. The data hold approximately 16,000 clones, with around 12% observed a single time. The junction had 4 bases not matched to a gene; V was cut back by 1 base and J by 4 bases. The CDR3 runs to 15 residues. Looked up from germline, CDR1 is SGHTA and CDR2 is FQGNSA. The sequenced material came from tumor tissue. The V gene is TRBV7-2, the J gene TRBJ1-3, with 7 bases identical to TRBD1. The sequence derives from a female donor with papillary thyroid cancer or a benign thyroid nodule (not recorded which). Some clones in this sample may be carry-over from other donors' samples. The CDR3 DNA is TGTGCCAGCAGCTTAGGGGGGACAGTGGGAAACACCATATATTTT. Protein product: CASSLGGTVGNTIYF.